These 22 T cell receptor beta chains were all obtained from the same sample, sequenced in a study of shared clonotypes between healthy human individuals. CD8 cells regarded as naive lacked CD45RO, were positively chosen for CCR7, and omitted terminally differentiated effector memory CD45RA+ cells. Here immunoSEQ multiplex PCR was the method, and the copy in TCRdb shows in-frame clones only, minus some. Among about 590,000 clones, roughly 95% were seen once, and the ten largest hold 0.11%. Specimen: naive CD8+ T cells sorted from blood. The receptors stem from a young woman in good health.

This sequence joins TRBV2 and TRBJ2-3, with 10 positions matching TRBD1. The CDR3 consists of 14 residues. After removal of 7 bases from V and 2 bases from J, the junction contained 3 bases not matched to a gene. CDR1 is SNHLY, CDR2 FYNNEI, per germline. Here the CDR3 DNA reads TGTGCCAGCATGGGACAGGGGTTCACAGATACGCAGTATTTT. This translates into CASMGQGFTDTQYF.

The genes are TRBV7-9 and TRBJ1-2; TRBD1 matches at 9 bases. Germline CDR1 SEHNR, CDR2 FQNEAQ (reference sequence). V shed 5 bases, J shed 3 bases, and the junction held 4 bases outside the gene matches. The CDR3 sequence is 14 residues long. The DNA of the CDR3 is TGTGCCAGCAGCGGGGACAGGGCACACTATGGCTACACCTTC. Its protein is CASSGDRAHYGYTF.

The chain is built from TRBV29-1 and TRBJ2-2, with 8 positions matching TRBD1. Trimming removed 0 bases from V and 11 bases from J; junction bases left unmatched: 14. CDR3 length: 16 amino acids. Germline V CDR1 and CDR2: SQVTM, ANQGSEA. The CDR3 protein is CSVEDPRGPYPAELFF. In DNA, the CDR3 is TGCAGCGTTGAAGATCCCAGGGGGCCATATCCGGCCGAGCTGTTTTTT.

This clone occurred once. The CDR3 loop reads CASAAWAHQTYEQYF. The CDR3, as DNA: TGTGCCAGCGCGGCATGGGCACATCAAACCTACGAGCAGTACTTC. V is TRBV28 and J is TRBJ2-7; D not resolved. This CDR3 comprises 15 residues. The germline gives CDR1 MDHEN, CDR2 SYDVKM. Trimming took 8 bases from V and 2 from J, leaving 19 bases between them.

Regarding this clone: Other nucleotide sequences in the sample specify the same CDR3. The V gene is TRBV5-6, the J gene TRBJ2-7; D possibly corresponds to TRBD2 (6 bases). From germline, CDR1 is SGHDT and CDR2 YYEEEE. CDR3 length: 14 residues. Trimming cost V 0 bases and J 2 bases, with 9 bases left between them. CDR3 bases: TGTGCCAGCAGCTTGGGTGGGGGGACCTACGAGCAGTACTTC. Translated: CASSLGGGTYEQYF.

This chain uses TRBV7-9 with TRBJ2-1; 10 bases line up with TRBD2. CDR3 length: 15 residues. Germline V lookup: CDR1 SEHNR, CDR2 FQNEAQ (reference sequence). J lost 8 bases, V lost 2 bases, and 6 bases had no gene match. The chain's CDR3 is CASSLTSGDPYEQFF. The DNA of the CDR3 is TGTGCCAGCAGCTTAACTAGCGGGGACCCCTATGAGCAGTTCTTC.

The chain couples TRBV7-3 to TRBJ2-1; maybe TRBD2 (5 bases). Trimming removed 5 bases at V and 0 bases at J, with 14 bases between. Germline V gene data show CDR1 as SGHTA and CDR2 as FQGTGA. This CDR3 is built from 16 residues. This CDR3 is CASSVAGPPSYNEQFF. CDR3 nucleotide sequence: TGTGCCAGCAGCGTCGCGGGCCCTCCCTCCTACAATGAGCAGTTCTTC.

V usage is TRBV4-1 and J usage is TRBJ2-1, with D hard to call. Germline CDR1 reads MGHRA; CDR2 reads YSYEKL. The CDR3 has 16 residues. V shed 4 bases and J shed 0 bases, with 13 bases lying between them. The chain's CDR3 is CASSPSMGSSYNEQFF. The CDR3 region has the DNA TGCGCCAGCAGCCCATCAATGGGCAGCTCCTACAATGAGCAGTTCTTC.

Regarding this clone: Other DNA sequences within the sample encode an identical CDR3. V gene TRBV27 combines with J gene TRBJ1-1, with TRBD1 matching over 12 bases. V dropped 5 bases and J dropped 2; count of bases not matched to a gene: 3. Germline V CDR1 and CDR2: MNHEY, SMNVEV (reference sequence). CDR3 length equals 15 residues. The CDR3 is CASSPGTGGNTEAFF. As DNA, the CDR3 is TGTGCCAGCAGTCCCGGGACAGGGGGCAACACTGAAGCTTTCTTT.

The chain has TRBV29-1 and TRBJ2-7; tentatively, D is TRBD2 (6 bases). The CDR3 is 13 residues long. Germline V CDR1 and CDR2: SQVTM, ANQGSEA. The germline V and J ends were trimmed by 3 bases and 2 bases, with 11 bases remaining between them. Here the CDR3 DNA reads TGCAGCGTTGATGTTAGCGGCACCTACGAGCAGTACTTC. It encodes CSVDVSGTYEQYF.

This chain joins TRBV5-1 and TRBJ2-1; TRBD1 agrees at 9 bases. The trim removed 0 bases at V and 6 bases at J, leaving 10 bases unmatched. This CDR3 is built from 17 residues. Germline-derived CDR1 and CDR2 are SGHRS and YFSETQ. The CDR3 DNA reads TGCGCCAGCAGCTTGGCGACAGGGGGAAGGATAAGCAATGAGCAGTTCTTC. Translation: CASSLATGGRISNEQFF.

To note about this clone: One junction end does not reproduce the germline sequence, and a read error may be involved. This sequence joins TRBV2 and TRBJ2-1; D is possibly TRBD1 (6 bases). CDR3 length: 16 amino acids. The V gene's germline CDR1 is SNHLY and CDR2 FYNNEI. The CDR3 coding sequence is TGTGCCAGCAGAGAAGTCAGGGGATCACATCAGAATGAGCAGTTCTTC. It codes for CASREVRGSHQNEQFF.

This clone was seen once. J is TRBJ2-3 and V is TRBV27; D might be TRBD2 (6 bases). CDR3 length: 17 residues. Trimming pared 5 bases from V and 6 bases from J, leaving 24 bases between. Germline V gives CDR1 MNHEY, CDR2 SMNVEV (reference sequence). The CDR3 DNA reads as TGTGCCAGCAGTCCGCTACCGGGATCCCGGGGAGGCGATACGCAGTATTTT. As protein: CASSPLPGSRGGDTQYF.

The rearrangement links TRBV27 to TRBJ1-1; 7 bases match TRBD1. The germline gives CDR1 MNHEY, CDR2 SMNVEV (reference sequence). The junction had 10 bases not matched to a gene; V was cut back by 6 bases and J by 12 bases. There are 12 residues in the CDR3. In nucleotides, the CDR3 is TGTGCCAGCAGGACAGGGATAAAGGAGCCTTTCTTT. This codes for CASRTGIKEPFF.

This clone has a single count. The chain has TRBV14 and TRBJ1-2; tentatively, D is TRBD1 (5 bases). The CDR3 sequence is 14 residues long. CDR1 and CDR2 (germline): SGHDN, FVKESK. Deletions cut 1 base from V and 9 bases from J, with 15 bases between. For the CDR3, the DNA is TGTGCCAGCAGCCAAGTCCAGGGAGAGTGGAGCTACACCTTC. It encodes CASSQVQGEWSYTF.

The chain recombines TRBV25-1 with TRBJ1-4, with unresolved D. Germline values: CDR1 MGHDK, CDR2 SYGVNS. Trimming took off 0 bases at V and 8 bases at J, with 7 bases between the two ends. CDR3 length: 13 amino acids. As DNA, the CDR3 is TGTGCCAGCAGTGAATATCTCTCCGAAAAACTGTTTTTT. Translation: CASSEYLSEKLFF.

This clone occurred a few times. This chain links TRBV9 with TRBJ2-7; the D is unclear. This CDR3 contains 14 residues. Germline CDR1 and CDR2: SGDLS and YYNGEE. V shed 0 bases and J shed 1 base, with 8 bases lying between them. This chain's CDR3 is CASSVAAGSYEQYF. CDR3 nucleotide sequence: TGTGCCAGCAGCGTAGCGGCCGGGTCCTACGAGCAGTACTTC.

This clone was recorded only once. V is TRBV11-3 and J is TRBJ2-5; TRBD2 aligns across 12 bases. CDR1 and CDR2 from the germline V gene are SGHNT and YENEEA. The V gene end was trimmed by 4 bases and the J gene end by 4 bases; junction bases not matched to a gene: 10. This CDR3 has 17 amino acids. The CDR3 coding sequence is TGTGCCAGCAGCTCGCTCTCCCGACTAGCGGGGGCAGAGACCCAGTACTTC. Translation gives CASSSLSRLAGAETQYF.

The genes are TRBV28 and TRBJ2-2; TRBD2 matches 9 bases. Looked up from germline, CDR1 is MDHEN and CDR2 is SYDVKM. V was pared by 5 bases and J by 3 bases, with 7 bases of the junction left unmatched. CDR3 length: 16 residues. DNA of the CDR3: TGTGCCAGCAGTGAACTCCTAGCGGGGCACACCGGGGAGCTGTTTTTT. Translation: CASSELLAGHTGELFF.

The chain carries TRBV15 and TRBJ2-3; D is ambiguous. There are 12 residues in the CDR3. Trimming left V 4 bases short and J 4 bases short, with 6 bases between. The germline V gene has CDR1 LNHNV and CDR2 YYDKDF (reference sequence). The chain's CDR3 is CATSISADTQYF. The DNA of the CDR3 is TGTGCCACCAGCATCTCTGCAGATACGCAGTATTTT.

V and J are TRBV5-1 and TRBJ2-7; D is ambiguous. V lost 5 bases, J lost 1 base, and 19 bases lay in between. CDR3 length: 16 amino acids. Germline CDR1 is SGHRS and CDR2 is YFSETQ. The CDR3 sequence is CASSPAVFLESYEQYF. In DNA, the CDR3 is TGCGCCAGCAGTCCGGCGGTATTTTTAGAGTCCTACGAGCAGTACTTC.

CDR3 bases: TGTGCCAGCAGCGAAGACGACGGCACTGAAGCTTTCTTT. This codes for CASSEDDGTEAFF. This chain connects TRBV9 to TRBJ1-1; D gene uncertain. V was shortened by 3 bases and J by 4 bases, with 10 bases between the two germline ends. Germline V lookup: CDR1 SGDLS, CDR2 YYNGEE. The CDR3 has 13 amino acids.